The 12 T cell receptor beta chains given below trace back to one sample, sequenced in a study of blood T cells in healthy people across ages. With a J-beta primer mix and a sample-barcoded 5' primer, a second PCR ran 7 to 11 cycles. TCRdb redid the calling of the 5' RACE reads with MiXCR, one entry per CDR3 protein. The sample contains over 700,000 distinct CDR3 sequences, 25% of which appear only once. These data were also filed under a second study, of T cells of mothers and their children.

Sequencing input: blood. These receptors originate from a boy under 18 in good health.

CDR3 sequence (DNA): TGTGCCAGCAGGCAAGACAGGGTCGGGGAGCTGTTTTTT. Translated, it gives CASRQDRVGELFF. This sequence joins TRBV2 and TRBJ2-2; 7 bases agree with TRBD1. CDR3 length equals 13 residues. Per germline, CDR1 SNHLY and CDR2 FYNNEI. V lost 6 bases to trimming and J lost 7 bases; unmatched junction nucleotides: 5. The whole variable domain, filled in from reference TRBV2 and TRBJ2-2, reads EPEVTQTPSHQVTQMGQEVILRCVPISNHLYFYWYRQILGQKVEFLVSFYNNEISEKSEIFDDQFSVERPDGSNFTLKIRSTKLEDSAMYFCASRQDRVGELFFGEGSRLTVL.

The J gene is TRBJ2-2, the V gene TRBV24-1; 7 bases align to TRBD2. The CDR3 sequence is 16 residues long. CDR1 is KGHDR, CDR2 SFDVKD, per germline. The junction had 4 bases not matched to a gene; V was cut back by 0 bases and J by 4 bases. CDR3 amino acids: CATSDLRGETTGELFF. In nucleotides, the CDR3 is TGTGCCACCAGTGATTTGCGGGGGGAGACCACCGGGGAGCTGTTTTTT.

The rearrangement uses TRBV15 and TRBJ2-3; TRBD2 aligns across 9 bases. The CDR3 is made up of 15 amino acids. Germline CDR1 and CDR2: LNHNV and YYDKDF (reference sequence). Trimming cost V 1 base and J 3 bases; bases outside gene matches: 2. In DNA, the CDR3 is TGTGCCACCAGCAGAGGAGCGGGAGGAACAGATACGCAGTATTTT. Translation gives CATSRGAGGTDTQYF.

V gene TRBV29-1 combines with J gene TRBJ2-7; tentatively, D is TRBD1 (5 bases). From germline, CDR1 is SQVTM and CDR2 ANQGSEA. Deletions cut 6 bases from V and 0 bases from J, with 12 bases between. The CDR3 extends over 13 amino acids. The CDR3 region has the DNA TGCAGCGTGAGTCAGGGATCCTCCTACGAGCAGTACTTC. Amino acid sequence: CSVSQGSSYEQYF.

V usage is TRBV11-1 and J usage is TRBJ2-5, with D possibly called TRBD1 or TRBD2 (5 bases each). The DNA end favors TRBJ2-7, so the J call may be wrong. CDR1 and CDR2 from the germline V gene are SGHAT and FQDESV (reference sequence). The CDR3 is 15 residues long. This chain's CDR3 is CASSLRDRFFYEQYF. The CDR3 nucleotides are TGTGCCAGCAGCCTTAGGGACCGATTCTTTTACGAGCAGTACTTC.

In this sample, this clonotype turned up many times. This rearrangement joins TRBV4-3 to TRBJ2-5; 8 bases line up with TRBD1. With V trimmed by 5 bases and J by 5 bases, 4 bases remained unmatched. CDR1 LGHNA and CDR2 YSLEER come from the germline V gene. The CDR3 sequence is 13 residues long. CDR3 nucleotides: TGCGCCAGCAGCTCGGACAGGGTTGAGACCCAGTACTTC. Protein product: CASSSDRVETQYF.

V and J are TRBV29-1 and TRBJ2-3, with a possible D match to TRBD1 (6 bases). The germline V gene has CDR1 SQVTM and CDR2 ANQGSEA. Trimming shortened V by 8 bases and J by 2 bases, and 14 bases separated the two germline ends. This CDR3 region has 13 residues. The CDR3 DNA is TGCAGCATCACACAGGGCGCCACAGATACGCAGTATTTT. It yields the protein CSITQGATDTQYF.

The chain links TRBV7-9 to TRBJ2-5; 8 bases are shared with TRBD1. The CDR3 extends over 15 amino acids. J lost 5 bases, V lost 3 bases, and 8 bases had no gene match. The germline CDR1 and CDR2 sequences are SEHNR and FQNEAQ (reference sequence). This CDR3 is CASSFWTGSGETQYF. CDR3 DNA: TGTGCCAGCAGCTTCTGGACAGGGTCAGGGGAGACCCAGTACTTC.

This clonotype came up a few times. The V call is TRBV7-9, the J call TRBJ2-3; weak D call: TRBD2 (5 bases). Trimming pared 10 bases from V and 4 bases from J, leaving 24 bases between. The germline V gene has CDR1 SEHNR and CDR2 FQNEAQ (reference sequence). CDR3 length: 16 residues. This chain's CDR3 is CATPPSTGGAADTQYF. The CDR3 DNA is TGTGCCACGCCACCATCCACCGGAGGAGCCGCAGATACGCAGTATTTT.

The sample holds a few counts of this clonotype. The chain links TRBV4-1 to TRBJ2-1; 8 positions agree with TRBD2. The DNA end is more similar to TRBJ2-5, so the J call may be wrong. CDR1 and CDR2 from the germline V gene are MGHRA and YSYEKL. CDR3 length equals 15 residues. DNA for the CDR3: TGCGCCAGCAGCCAATTCTCGGGGGGGACAGAGACCCAGTACTTC. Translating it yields CASSQFSGGTETQYF.

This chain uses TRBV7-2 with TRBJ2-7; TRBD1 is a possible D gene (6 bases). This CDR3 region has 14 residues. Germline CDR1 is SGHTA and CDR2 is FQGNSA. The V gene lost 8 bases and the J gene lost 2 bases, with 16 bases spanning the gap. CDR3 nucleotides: TGTGCCAGCTTGAACCCGGGACACCCCTACGAGCAGTACTTC. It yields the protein CASLNPGHPYEQYF. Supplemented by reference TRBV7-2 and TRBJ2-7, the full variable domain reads GAGVSQSPSNKVTEKGKDVELRCDPISGHTALYWYRQSLGQGLEFLIYFQGNSAPDKSGLPSDRFSAERTGGSVSTLTIQRTQQEDSAVYLCASLNPGHPYEQYFGPGTRLTVT.

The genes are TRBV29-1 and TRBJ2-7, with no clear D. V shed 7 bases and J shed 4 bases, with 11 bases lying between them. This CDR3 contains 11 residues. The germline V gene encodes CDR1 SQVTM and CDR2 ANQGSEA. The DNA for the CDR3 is TGCAGCGGAGGAGAGATTTACGAGCAGTACTTC. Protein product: CSGGEIYEQYF.